The source of this TCR beta chain is a study of PD-1 blockade in classical Hodgkin lymphoma. Overall study: Treatment was intravenous nivolumab, 3 mg/kg every 2 weeks, until progression.

Per germline, CDR1 SGHRS and CDR2 YFSETQ. The CDR3 has 15 amino acids. The V gene end was trimmed by 0 bases and the J gene end by 6 bases; junction bases not matched to a gene: 3. Assay used: immunoSEQ multiplex PCR; TCRdb lists only in-frame clones, some missing. The data show approximately 61,000 clones, 87% seen once. Study observations and caveats: Newly diagnosed patients had diversity similar to the baseline diversity of complete responders. Only CD4+ TCR diversity, not CD8+, had risen significantly by C4D1.

The sample's time point: cycle 4 day 1 (C4D1), after less than seven weeks of nivolumab. Each patient experienced a relapse that followed autologous stem cell transplantation, and brentuximab vedotin exposure varied. A remark on this clone: Its antigen is unidentified.

The sequencing used peripheral blood mononuclear cells (PBMCs), collected before the fourth cycle of nivolumab. V is TRBV5-1 and J is TRBJ1-4; 9 bases are shared with TRBD1. This receptor was obtained from a human donor with classical Hodgkin lymphoma. CDR3 protein: CASSLAGTGYEKLFF. In DNA form, the CDR3 reads TGCGCCAGCAGCTTGGCCGGGACAGGGTATGAAAAACTGTTTTTT.